A single sample is the source of the 28 T cell receptor beta chains below, sequenced in a study of cytomegalovirus exposure and HLA in healthy donors. The PCR used 60 Vbeta and 13 Jbeta primers. TCRdb's copy holds only in-frame clones and misses some; the assay was immunoSEQ multiplex PCR. Of roughly 250,000 clones detected, under 80% appear once; the ten largest clones hold roughly 2.4%. The sample comprised PBMCs. The receptors derive from a female donor in good health and CMV-seronegative.

The rearrangement joins TRBV19 to TRBJ2-1; 8 bases align to TRBD1. With 4 bases clipped from V and 9 bases from J, the junction kept 2 bases outside the gene matches. The CDR3 spans 12 residues. Germline V gene sequence: CDR1 LNHDA, CDR2 SQIVND (reference sequence). The CDR3 here is CASSRTGGEQFF. CDR3 DNA: TGTGCCAGTAGTAGAACAGGGGGTGAGCAGTTCTTC.

This chain links TRBV11-3 with TRBJ2-2; perhaps TRBD2 as D (5 bases). Trimming pared 5 bases from V and 6 bases from J, leaving 13 bases between. The CDR3 has 14 amino acids. Germline CDR1 is SGHNT and CDR2 is YENEEA. The CDR3 DNA is TGTGCCAGCAGCCGGGGATTCGGGGCCGGGGAGCTGTTTTTT. It translates to CASSRGFGAGELFF.

The CDR3 coding sequence is TGTGCCAGCAGTTTATGTATGGACATCTCAATTAAAAGATCGGGAAACACCATATATTTT. Translating it yields CASSLCMDISIKRSGNTIYF. The rearrangement uses TRBV28 and TRBJ1-3; perhaps TRBD1 as D (5 bases). Germline V gene lookup returns CDR1 MDHEN and CDR2 SYDVKM. The V and J ends lost 0 bases and 4 bases respectively, with 25 bases between them. The CDR3 covers 20 residues.

In its sample, this clone was seen a few times. The chain joins TRBV7-3 to TRBJ2-1, with 10 bases matching TRBD2. Germline values: CDR1 SGHTA, CDR2 FQGTGA. This CDR3 is 17 amino acids long. V was pared by 5 bases and J by 4 bases, with 11 bases of the junction left unmatched. DNA for the CDR3: TGTGCCAGCAGCGCCTATGCCGGGACTAGCGTATACAATGAGCAGTTCTTC. Residues: CASSAYAGTSVYNEQFF.

The chain has TRBV6-5 and TRBJ2-7; tentatively, D is TRBD1 (5 bases). CDR3 size: 14 residues. V was shortened by 6 bases and J by 5 bases, with 17 bases between the two germline ends. Germline V lookup: CDR1 MNHEY, CDR2 SVGAGI. This chain's CDR3 is CASRTVSQGNEQYF. CDR3 DNA: TGTGCCAGCAGAACGGTCTCCCAGGGCAACGAGCAGTACTTC.

J is TRBJ2-2 and V is TRBV7-3; D is undetermined. The CDR3 length is 18 residues. The V gene's germline CDR1 is SGHTA and CDR2 FQGTGA. V gave up 0 bases and J gave up 1 base, with 15 bases separating them. CDR3 coding DNA: TGTGCCAGCAGCTTAACATCCTTGGCCGCAGGGAACACCGGGGAGCTGTTTTTT. It yields the protein CASSLTSLAAGNTGELFF.

This clone has a handful of counts. V and J are TRBV7-2 and TRBJ2-2, with 9 nucleotides matching TRBD2. There are 17 residues in the CDR3. Losses at the gene ends were 5 bases for V and 5 bases for J; bases not matched to a gene: 12. Germline V lookup: CDR1 SGHTA, CDR2 FQGNSA. The CDR3 bases are TGTGCCAGCAGCCCCGATAGCGGGAGAGGGGGGACCGGGGAGCTGTTTTTT. Its translation: CASSPDSGRGGTGELFF.

The J gene is TRBJ1-4, the V gene TRBV19, with TRBD1 as a possible D gene (5 bases). CDR1 and CDR2 from the germline V gene are LNHDA and SQIVND (reference sequence). The CDR3 totals 15 residues. V was trimmed by 7 bases and J by 1 base, leaving 13 bases between them. The CDR3 reads CASTNWGETNEKLFF. CDR3 sequence (DNA): TGTGCCAGTACCAATTGGGGGGAAACTAATGAAAAACTGTTTTTT.

The chain couples TRBV7-6 to TRBJ2-1; 7 positions agree with TRBD1. CDR1 and CDR2 (germline): SGHVS, FNYEAQ. Germline trimming cut 5 bases from V and 0 bases from J; bases unmatched to any gene: 10. The CDR3 spans 17 residues. DNA for the CDR3: TGTGCCAGCAGCCTGCCCACGGACAGGACCTCCTACAATGAGCAGTTCTTC. This sequence encodes CASSLPTDRTSYNEQFF.

V is TRBV4-1 and J is TRBJ2-1; 10 bases match TRBD1. The germline gives CDR1 MGHRA, CDR2 YSYEKL. This CDR3 is 17 amino acids long. Trimming cost V 1 base and J 8 bases; bases outside gene matches: 11. The CDR3 sequence is CASSQANRDRGSHEQFF. Written as DNA, the CDR3 is TGCGCCAGCAGCCAAGCCAACCGGGACAGGGGCAGCCATGAGCAGTTCTTC.

This clone showed up just once. This chain connects TRBV5-1 to TRBJ1-2, with 10 nucleotides matching TRBD1. CDR1 is SGHRS and CDR2 is YFSETQ in the germline V gene. J lost 8 bases, V lost 0 bases, and 7 bases had no gene match. The length of the CDR3 is 15 residues. CDR3 in DNA: TGCGCCAGCAGCTTGGCCTTCGGGACAGGGGTAGGCTACACCTTC. This sequence encodes CASSLAFGTGVGYTF. The variable domain in full, with the rest retrieved from reference TRBV5-1 and TRBJ1-2, is KAGVTQTPRYLIKTRGQQVTLSCSPISGHRSVSWYQQTPGQGLQFLFEYFSETQRNKGNFPGRFSGRQFSNSRSEMNVSTLELGDSALYLCASSLAFGTGVGYTFGSGTRLTVV.

This clone showed up just a few times. The chain links TRBV28 to TRBJ1-2, with D perhaps TRBD1 (6 bases). This CDR3 is 11 amino acids long. V lost 5 bases and J 5 bases, leaving 6 bases between the germline ends. Per germline, CDR1 MDHEN and CDR2 SYDVKM. This chain's CDR3 is CASSTGYGYTF. The CDR3 coding sequence is TGTGCCAGCAGTACAGGGTATGGCTACACCTTC.

This chain links TRBV5-1 with TRBJ2-7; 15 bases line up with TRBD2. V lost 5 bases and J lost 6; bases outside the gene matches: 9. Germline V lookup: CDR1 SGHRS, CDR2 YFSETQ. The CDR3 contains 16 residues. CDR3: CASRVIPGLAGGEQYF. CDR3 DNA: TGCGCCAGCAGAGTCATTCCGGGACTAGCGGGAGGCGAGCAGTACTTC. Drawing the rest from reference TRBV5-1 and TRBJ2-7, the complete variable domain is KAGVTQTPRYLIKTRGQQVTLSCSPISGHRSVSWYQQTPGQGLQFLFEYFSETQRNKGNFPGRFSGRQFSNSRSEMNVSTLELGDSALYLCASRVIPGLAGGEQYFGPGTRLTVT.

The chain has TRBV28 and TRBJ1-2; TRBD1 is a possible D gene (5 bases). The CDR3 length is 15 residues. With 6 bases removed from V and 6 bases from J, the gap between germline ends came to 20 bases. Germline V gene sequence: CDR1 MDHEN, CDR2 SYDVKM. The CDR3 DNA reads as TGTGCCAGCAGCCTACGGAACCCAGGGAAGGATGGCTACACCTTC. Amino acid sequence: CASSLRNPGKDGYTF.

The V call is TRBV18, the J call TRBJ2-7, with TRBD2 as a possible D gene (6 bases). There are 14 residues in the CDR3. Germline loops: CDR1 KGHSH, CDR2 LQKENI. V was clipped by 0 bases and J by 3 bases, with 9 bases between them. The CDR3 DNA reads as TGTGCCAGCTCACCACCGGGGGAGGACTACGAGCAGTACTTC. Translation gives CASSPPGEDYEQYF.

J is TRBJ2-5 and V is TRBV6-5, with 8 bases identical to TRBD2. The junction had 2 bases not matched to a gene; V was cut back by 6 bases and J by 2 bases. CDR1 and CDR2 (germline): MNHEY, SVGAGI. CDR3 length: 13 amino acids. Here the CDR3 reads CASRTSAQETQYF. CDR3 bases: TGTGCCAGCAGGACTAGCGCGCAAGAGACCCAGTACTTC.

The chain recombines TRBV25-1 with TRBJ1-2; D remains ambiguous. Germline CDR1 and CDR2: MGHDK and SYGVNS. The CDR3 spans 15 residues. Deletions cut 5 bases from V and 1 base from J, with 14 bases between. CDR3 in DNA: TGTGCCAGCAGTTCCTCCTTGGGCCTTAACTATGGCTACACCTTC. Its protein is CASSSSLGLNYGYTF.

The chain recombines TRBV28 with TRBJ2-1; 7 bases agree with TRBD2. The length of the CDR3 is 17 residues. Germline V gene lookup returns CDR1 MDHEN and CDR2 SYDVKM. Trimming at V came to 5 bases and at J to 6 bases, leaving 16 bases not matched to a gene. The CDR3 DNA reads as TGTGCCAGCAGTCTTTTCGGGAGACTAGCACACGGCAATGAGCAGTTCTTC. Its translation: CASSLFGRLAHGNEQFF.

For this clone: The same CDR3 arises from other DNA sequences in this sample as well. V gene TRBV5-1 combines with J gene TRBJ2-7; 9 nucleotides match TRBD2. The germline gives CDR1 SGHRS, CDR2 YFSETQ. Trimming at V came to 0 bases and at J to 4 bases, leaving 5 bases not matched to a gene. The CDR3 consists of 15 residues. CDR3 bases: TGCGCCAGCAGCTTGGTTGCGGGAGGGTCGTACGAGCAGTACTTC. This encodes CASSLVAGGSYEQYF.

The genes are TRBV28 and TRBJ1-5; 7 positions agree with TRBD1. This CDR3 has 15 amino acids. V shed 3 bases and J 5 bases; nucleotides not matched to a gene: 7. Germline CDR1 is MDHEN and CDR2 is SYDVKM. The CDR3 protein is CASSLSSTGHQPQHF. The CDR3 nucleotides are TGTGCCAGCAGTTTGTCGTCGACAGGGCATCAGCCCCAGCATTTT.

The chain recombines TRBV7-9 with TRBJ2-1; D may be TRBD1 (6 bases). The CDR3 has 13 residues. Germline loops: CDR1 SEHNR, CDR2 FQNEAQ (reference sequence). V lost 1 base to trimming and J lost 8 bases, with 9 bases between them. CDR3 region: CASSLDRVDEQFF. Here the CDR3 DNA reads TGTGCCAGCAGCTTAGACAGGGTCGATGAGCAGTTCTTC. Looking up the rest from reference TRBV7-9 and TRBJ2-1 gives the full variable domain: DTGVSQNPRHKITKRGQNVTFRCDPISEHNRLYWYRQTLGQGPEFLTYFQNEAQLEKSRLLSDRFSAERPKGSFSTLEIQRTEQGDSAMYLCASSLDRVDEQFFGPGTRLTVL.

The rearrangement joins TRBV27 to TRBJ2-7; TRBD1 matches at 8 bases. J gave up 5 bases and V 5 bases, and 5 bases lay outside the gene matches. The germline CDR1 and CDR2 sequences are MNHEY and SMNVEV (reference sequence). The CDR3 contains 13 residues. CDR3 sequence reads: CASSLQGADEQYF. The CDR3 region has the DNA TGTGCCAGCAGTCTCCAGGGGGCCGACGAGCAGTACTTC.

The chain employs TRBV5-1 and TRBJ2-1; TRBD2 matches 10 bases. V gave up 3 bases and J gave up 9 bases; unmatched junction bases: 9. Per germline, CDR1 SGHRS and CDR2 YFSETQ. CDR3 length equals 15 residues. CDR3 DNA sequence: TGCGCCAGCAGCTCCCCAGATAGCGGGAGGACTGAGCAGTTCTTC. Translation: CASSSPDSGRTEQFF.

This clone was counted only a few times. This chain connects TRBV11-3 to TRBJ2-5; 9 nucleotides line up with TRBD2. The CDR3 runs to 15 residues. V shed 7 bases and J 6 bases; nucleotides not matched to a gene: 12. Germline V lookup: CDR1 SGHNT, CDR2 YENEEA. CDR3 residues: CASNKQSSGRQTQYF. CDR3 nucleotide sequence: TGTGCCAGCAACAAACAGTCCAGCGGGAGGCAGACCCAGTACTTC.

This sequence joins TRBV5-1 and TRBJ2-1; D is perhaps TRBD2 (5 bases). Germline assignment: CDR1 SGHRS and CDR2 YFSETQ. There are 15 residues in the CDR3. Trimming took 4 bases from V and 5 from J, leaving 16 bases between them. CDR3 in DNA: TGCGCCAGCAGCGCAACTCCGGGGTCCAACAATGAGCAGTTCTTC. This gives the protein CASSATPGSNNEQFF. The full variable domain, in which reference TRBV5-1 and TRBJ2-1 provide the parts outside the CDR3, is KAGVTQTPRYLIKTRGQQVTLSCSPISGHRSVSWYQQTPGQGLQFLFEYFSETQRNKGNFPGRFSGRQFSNSRSEMNVSTLELGDSALYLCASSATPGSNNEQFFGPGTRLTVL.

This sequence joins TRBV5-1 and TRBJ2-7; 10 bases are a match to TRBD1. V gave up 4 bases and J gave up 6 bases; unmatched junction bases: 10. The CDR3 contains 15 residues. Germline V gene sequence: CDR1 SGHRS, CDR2 YFSETQ. CDR3 residues: CASSQGATGGCEQYF. CDR3 bases: TGCGCCAGCAGCCAGGGGGCGACAGGGGGCTGCGAGCAGTACTTC.

Here the CDR3 reads CSVVRDRAYGYTF. The DNA for the CDR3 is TGCAGCGTTGTAAGGGACAGGGCCTATGGCTACACCTTC. V gene TRBV29-1 combines with J gene TRBJ1-2; 9 bases agree with TRBD1. Germline assignment: CDR1 SQVTM and CDR2 ANQGSEA. Losses at the gene ends were 4 bases for V and 4 bases for J; bases not matched to a gene: 4. The CDR3 consists of 13 residues.

V gene TRBV29-1 combines with J gene TRBJ2-1; 8 nucleotides align to TRBD2. The CDR3 has 13 residues. The germline CDR1 and CDR2 sequences are SQVTM and ANQGSEA. J was trimmed by 7 bases and V by 3 bases; bases with no gene match: 5. CDR3 DNA: TGCAGCGTTGATCGGGAGGGAGGGAATGAGCAGTTCTTC. It codes for CSVDREGGNEQFF.